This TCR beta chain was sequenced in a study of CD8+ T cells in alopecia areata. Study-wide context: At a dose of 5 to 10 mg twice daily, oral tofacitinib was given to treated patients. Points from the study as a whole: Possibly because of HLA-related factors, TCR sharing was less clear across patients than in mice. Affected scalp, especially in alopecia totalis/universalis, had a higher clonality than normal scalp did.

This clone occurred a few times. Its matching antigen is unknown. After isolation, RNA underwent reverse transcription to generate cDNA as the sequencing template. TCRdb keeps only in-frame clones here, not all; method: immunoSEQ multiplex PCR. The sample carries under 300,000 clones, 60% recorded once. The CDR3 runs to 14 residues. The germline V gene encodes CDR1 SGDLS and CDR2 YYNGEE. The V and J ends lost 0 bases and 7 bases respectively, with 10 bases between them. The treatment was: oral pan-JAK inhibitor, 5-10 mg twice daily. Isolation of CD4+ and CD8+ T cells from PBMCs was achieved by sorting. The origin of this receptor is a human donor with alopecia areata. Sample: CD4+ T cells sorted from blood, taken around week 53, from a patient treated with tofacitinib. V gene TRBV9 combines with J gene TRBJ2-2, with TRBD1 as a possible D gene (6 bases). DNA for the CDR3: TGTGCCAGCAGCGTAGTACAGGGTATCGGGGAGCTGTTTTTT. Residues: CASSVVQGIGELFF.